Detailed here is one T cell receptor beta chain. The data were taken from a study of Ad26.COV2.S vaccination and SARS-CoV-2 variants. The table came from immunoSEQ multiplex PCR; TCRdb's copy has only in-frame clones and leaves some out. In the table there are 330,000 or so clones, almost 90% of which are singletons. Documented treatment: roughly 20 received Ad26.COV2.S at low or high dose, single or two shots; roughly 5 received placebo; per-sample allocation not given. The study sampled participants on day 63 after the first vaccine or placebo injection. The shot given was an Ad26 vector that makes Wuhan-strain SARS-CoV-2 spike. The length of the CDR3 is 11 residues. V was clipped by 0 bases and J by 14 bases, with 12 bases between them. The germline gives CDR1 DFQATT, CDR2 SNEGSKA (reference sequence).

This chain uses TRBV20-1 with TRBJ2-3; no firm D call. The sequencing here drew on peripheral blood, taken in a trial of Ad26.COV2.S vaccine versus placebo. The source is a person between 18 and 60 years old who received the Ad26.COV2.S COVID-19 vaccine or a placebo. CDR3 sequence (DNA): TGCAGTGCTAGAGAAATCGGGTATCCGTATTTT. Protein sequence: CSAREIGYPYF.